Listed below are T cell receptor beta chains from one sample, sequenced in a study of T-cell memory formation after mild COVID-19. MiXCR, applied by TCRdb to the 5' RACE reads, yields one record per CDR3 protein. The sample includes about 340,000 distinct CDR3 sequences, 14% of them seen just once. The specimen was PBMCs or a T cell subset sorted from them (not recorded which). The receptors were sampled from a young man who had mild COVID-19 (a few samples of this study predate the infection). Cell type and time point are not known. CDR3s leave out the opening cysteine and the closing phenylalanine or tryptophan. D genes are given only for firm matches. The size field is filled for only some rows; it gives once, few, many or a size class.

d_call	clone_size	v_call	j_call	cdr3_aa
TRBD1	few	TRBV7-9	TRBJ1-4	ASSHRGRGEKLF
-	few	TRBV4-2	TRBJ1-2	ASRFIRDTANYGYT
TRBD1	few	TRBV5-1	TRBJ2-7	ASSRTGPPYEQY
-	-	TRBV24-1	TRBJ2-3	ATSDSVIKTDTQY
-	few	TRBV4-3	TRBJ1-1	ASSQDLGETGNTEAF
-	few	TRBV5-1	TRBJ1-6	ASSFPGSHSPLH
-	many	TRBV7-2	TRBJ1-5	ASSLAGASQPQH
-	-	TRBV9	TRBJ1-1	ASSVTHENTEAF
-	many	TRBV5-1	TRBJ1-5	ASRYSGDQPQH
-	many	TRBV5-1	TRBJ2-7	ASSFTGAYEQY
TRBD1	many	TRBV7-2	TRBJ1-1	ASSSQGGADTEAF
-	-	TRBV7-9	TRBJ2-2	ASIQLAAPYTGELF
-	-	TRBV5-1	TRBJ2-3	ASSLSEDTDTQY
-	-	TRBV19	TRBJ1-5	ASSAAGGPQH
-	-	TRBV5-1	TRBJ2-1	ASSLVRGGTYNEQF
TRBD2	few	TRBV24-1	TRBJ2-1	ATSETGGPRPIIEQF
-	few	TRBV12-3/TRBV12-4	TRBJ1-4	ASSLGADEKLF
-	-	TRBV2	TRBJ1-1	ASSEKGEAF
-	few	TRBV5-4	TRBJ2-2	ASSLDSRGPVGTGELF
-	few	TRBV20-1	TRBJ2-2	SAKTGGELF
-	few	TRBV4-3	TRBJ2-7	ASSQDLGSYEQY
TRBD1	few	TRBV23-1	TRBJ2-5	ASINPDRPYQETQY
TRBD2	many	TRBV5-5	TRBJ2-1	ASSFTSGGYYNEQF
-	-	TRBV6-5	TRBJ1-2	ASSYSEPFRGYT
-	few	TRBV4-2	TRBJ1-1	ASSGQLGTEAF
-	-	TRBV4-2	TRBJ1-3	ASSRGGYSGNTIY
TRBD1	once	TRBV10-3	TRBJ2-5	AITPGQGSQETQY
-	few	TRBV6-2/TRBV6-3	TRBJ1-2	ASSYSAPGSHGYT
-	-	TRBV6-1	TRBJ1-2	ASRGSNYGYT
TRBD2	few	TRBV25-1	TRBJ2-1	ASSDAGAGAYNEQF
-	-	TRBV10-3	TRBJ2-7	ATGTHESREQY
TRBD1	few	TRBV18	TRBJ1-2	ASSRDRDLLGYGYT
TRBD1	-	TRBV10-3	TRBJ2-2	ASQGDRTGNTGELF
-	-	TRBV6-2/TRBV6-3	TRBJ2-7	ASSFRVYEQY
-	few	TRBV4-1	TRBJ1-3	ASSSNPGQGSNTIY
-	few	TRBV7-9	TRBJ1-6	ASSETAGSPLH
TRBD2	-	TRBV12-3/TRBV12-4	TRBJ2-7	ASSLLAGGPREQY
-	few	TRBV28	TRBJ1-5	ASTFSGQPQH
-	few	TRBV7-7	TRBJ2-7	ASSLAGGTYYEQY
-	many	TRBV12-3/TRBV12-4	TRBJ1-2	ASSWAQIYGYT
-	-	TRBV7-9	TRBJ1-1	ASSSALNTEAF
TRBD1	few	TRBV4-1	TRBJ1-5	ASSQGTGSNQPQH
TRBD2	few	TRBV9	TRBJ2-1	ASSAVGLRGSTYNEQF
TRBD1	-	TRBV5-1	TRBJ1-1	ASSLEGAVYAF
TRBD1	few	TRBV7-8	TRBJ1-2	ASSPDRAKYGYT
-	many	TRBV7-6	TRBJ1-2	ASGTRGRGGYT
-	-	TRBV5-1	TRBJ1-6	ASSLAFPGNSPLH
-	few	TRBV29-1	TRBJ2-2	SAGIPGELF
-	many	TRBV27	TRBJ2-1	ASSLYLGNNEQF
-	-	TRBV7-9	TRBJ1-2	ASSSWTGQNYGYT
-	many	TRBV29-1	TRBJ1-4	SVEADNEKLF
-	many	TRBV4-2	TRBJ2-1	ASSQARTYNEQF
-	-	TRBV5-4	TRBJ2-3	ASSLAGPTSTDTQY
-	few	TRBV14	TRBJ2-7	ASSHGGHQYEQY
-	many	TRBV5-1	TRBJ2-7	ASSMGLWGELVSDEQY
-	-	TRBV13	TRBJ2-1	ASSIGGEQF
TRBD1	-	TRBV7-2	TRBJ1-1	ASSLEYTGGITEAF
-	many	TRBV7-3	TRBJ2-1	ASSSDCNLTYNEQF
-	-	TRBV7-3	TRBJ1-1	ASRGGDTEAF
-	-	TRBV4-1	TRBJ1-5	ASSQFPEADSNQPQH